A single sample is the source of the 7 T cell receptor beta chains below, sequenced in a study of post-analysis software for immune sequencing data. The study's findings and limits: Five TRBV segments, including TRBV5-6, TRBV5-1 and TRBV20-1, were more frequent in patients than controls.

Their cognate antigens are unknown. Incorporated into the TCR beta cDNA libraries were unique molecular identifiers, which served to reduce PCR and sequencing biases. TCRdb analysed the PCR reads with MiXCR anew, one entry per CDR3 protein. The sample has around 700,000 distinct CDR3 sequences, roughly three fifths seen once. Sequences were obtained from blood. These receptors all come from a girl aged 2 to 9 with multiple sclerosis.

The chain is built from TRBV29-1 and TRBJ2-7; no definite D call. The CDR3 is 12 residues long. Germline values: CDR1 SQVTM, CDR2 ANQGSEA. With 6 bases removed from V and 2 bases from J, the gap between germline ends came to 11 bases. The CDR3 nucleotides are TGCAGCGTCAATGACGGAACCTACGAGCAGTACTTC. Translated: CSVNDGTYEQYF.

The sample holds a few counts of this clonotype. This chain connects TRBV20-1 to TRBJ2-7; D is perhaps TRBD2 (5 bases). The CDR3 has 13 residues. V was clipped by 5 bases and J by 0 bases, with 11 bases between them. CDR1 is DFQATT, CDR2 SNEGSKA, per germline (reference sequence). The CDR3 DNA follows: TGCAGTGCTCGGGATATGGGCTCCTACGAGCAGTACTTC. It codes for CSARDMGSYEQYF.

The chain joins TRBV6-5 to TRBJ2-7; 8 positions agree with TRBD1. Germline values: CDR1 MNHEY, CDR2 SVGAGI. This CDR3 comprises 15 residues. V shed 6 bases, J shed 0 bases, and the junction held 7 bases outside the gene matches. CDR3 nucleotides: TGTGCCAGCAGAACACTCAGGGGGCGCTCCTACGAGCAGTACTTC. Residues: CASRTLRGRSYEQYF.

The V and J genes are TRBV4-1 and TRBJ2-5; D unresolved. The last part of the DNA fits TRBJ2-7 better; the J call may be wrong. The CDR3 totals 14 residues. Germline V gives CDR1 MGHRA, CDR2 YSYEKL. CDR3 DNA sequence: TGCGCCAGCAGCCAAGAAAGTCGTTTGAACGAGCAGTACTTC. As protein: CASSQESRLNEQYF.

The table lists this clonotype with a few counts. This rearrangement joins TRBV15 to TRBJ2-5, with 10 bases aligning to TRBD1. The germline V gene encodes CDR1 LNHNV and CDR2 YYDKDF (reference sequence). The length of the CDR3 is 15 residues. Germline trimming cut 1 base from V and 2 bases from J; bases unmatched to any gene: 1. CDR3 nucleotide sequence: TGTGCCACCAGCAGAGGGACAGGGGGACAAGAGACCCAGTACTTC. Translated: CATSRGTGGQETQYF.

The chain is built from TRBV5-1 and TRBJ2-3; D unclear. The CDR3 has 18 amino acids. V shed 1 base and J shed 2 bases, with 20 bases lying between them. Per germline, CDR1 SGHRS and CDR2 YFSETQ. The CDR3 DNA reads as TGCGCCAGCAGCTTGAACGGTGGCACCCCTTCCTTCACAGATACGCAGTATTTT. Protein product: CASSLNGGTPSFTDTQYF.

V and J are TRBV6-1 and TRBJ2-1; 9 nucleotides align to TRBD2. The CDR3 contains 13 residues. The trim removed 11 bases at V and 4 bases at J, leaving 6 bases unmatched. CDR1 and CDR2 (germline): MNHNS, SASEGT. DNA for the CDR3: TGTGCCCATGGGCTAGCGGGATACAATGAGCAGTTCTTC. It specifies CAHGLAGYNEQFF.